These 4 T cell receptor beta chains were all obtained from the same sample, sequenced in a study of T-cell memory formation after mild COVID-19. TCRdb itself ran the 5' RACE reads through MiXCR, one entry per CDR3 protein. The sample includes about 340,000 distinct CDR3 sequences, roughly 20% of them seen just once. The sequencing sample was made of PBMCs or a T cell subset sorted from them (not recorded which). Every receptor here comes from an adult woman who had mild COVID-19 (a few samples of this study predate the infection). Cell type and time point are not known.

V and J are TRBV7-2 and TRBJ2-7; D is undetermined. From germline, CDR1 is SGHTA and CDR2 FQGNSA. This CDR3 spans 13 amino acids. The V end lost 0 bases, the J end lost 7 bases, and 10 bases lay between the germline ends. The CDR3 region is CASSLASPEEQYF. In nucleotides, the CDR3 is TGTGCCAGCAGCTTAGCTTCTCCAGAAGAGCAGTACTTC.

CDR3 sequence (DNA): TGTGCCAGCTCACCAGACGGACAGGTCGGGCGAGCTTTCTTT. This translates into CASSPDGQVGRAFF. The chain recombines TRBV18 with TRBJ1-1; 7 bases map to TRBD1. The J segment lost 10 bases and the V segment lost 2 bases, leaving 10 bases of the junction unmatched. The germline V gene has CDR1 KGHSH and CDR2 LQKENI. The CDR3 has 14 residues.

The table lists this clonotype with many counts. This chain joins TRBV12-3 or TRBV12-4 and TRBJ2-1; a possible D gene is TRBD2 (5 bases). The CDR3 runs 13 residues. Between the trimmed V and J ends, which lost 8 bases and 8 bases, there was a span of 16 bases. Written as DNA, the CDR3 is TGTGCCAGCGACGGGGAACCCGGGTATGAGCAGTTCTTC. It is translated as CASDGEPGYEQFF.

V and J are TRBV5-1 and TRBJ1-4; tentatively, D is TRBD1 (6 bases). This CDR3 is 16 amino acids long. In germline, CDR1 is SGHRS, CDR2 YFSETQ. Between the trimmed V and J ends, which lost 0 bases and 7 bases, there was a span of 16 bases. The CDR3 nucleotides read TGCGCCAGCAGCTTGGTGGGGCCCGGGACACCTGAAAAACTGTTTTTT. Protein product: CASSLVGPGTPEKLFF.